The source of this T cell receptor (beta chain) is a study of control samples from healthy donors and cancer patients (dated by TCRdb to between 2020 and 2021). From cysteine to phenylalanine, the CDR3 is 16 amino acids long. The read is trimmed to its CDR3 DNA, 48 bases read in frame from base 1. Libraries were constructed by the immunoSEQ multiplex PCR assay. TCRdb's version of the immuneACCESS table is confined to in-frame rearrangements and falls short of the full clone set. An unresolved V gene accounts for under half of the shortfall where checked; the remainder is of unknown origin. The sample table records 100,000 to 150,000 clones; 87% of these occur just once. The leading ten clones occupy more than 1.5% of the sample. Of note for this clone: Its antigen specificity is not known. Base-call qualities are not available, and no considerably larger clone is one nucleotide away.

This chain is built from TRBV21-1 and TRBJ1-3; TRBD1, the D gene given by the table, was not confirmed from the DNA. TRBV21-1 corresponds to a pseudogene. The receptor was derived from a man between 18 and 35 years old in good health. The source material was blood. The base sequence is TGTGCCAGCAGCAAAAGCGCTACAGGGTCTGGAAACACCATATATTTT. It is translated as CASSKSATGSGNTIYF.